The 3 T cell receptor beta chains below come from one sample, sequenced in a study of T cells in Graves' hyperthyroidism and ophthalmopathy. The CDR3 regions of TCR beta were amplified from RNA transcripts. Using the HTBI primer set, a first-round RT-PCR was run on the TCR CDR3. MiXCR was run by TCRdb on the multiplex PCR reads, yielding one entry per CDR3 protein. The sample contains 300,000 to 500,000 distinct CDR3 sequences, roughly an eighth of which appear only once. The sample comprised blood. These receptors all come from a man aged 45 to 65 with Graves' ophthalmopathy.

This clonotype was counted ten times or more. The chain is built from TRBV18 and TRBJ1-1, with TRBD1 matching over 9 bases. V shed 3 bases and J 1 base; nucleotides not matched to a gene: 3. The CDR3 is made up of 15 amino acids. Germline V gives CDR1 KGHSH, CDR2 LQKENI. The CDR3 reads CASSPAGQGNTEAFF. CDR3 nucleotide sequence: TGTGCCAGCTCACCGGCGGGACAGGGGAACACTGAAGCTTTCTTT.

There are many counts of this clonotype. The chain couples TRBV20-1 to TRBJ1-2; D is uncertain. Per the germline V gene, CDR1 is DFQATT and CDR2 is SNEGSKA (reference sequence). V lost 0 bases, J lost 4 bases, and 9 bases lay in between. This CDR3 contains 13 residues. This chain's CDR3 is CSARDPAPYGYTF. CDR3 nucleotide sequence: TGCAGTGCTAGAGATCCGGCCCCCTATGGCTACACCTTC.

The chain has TRBV29-1 and TRBJ1-1, with 7 bases fitting TRBD1. Germline-derived CDR1 and CDR2 are SQVTM and ANQGSEA. Losses at the gene ends were 4 bases for V and 4 bases for J; bases not matched to a gene: 9. The CDR3 covers 14 residues. The DNA for the CDR3 is TGCAGCGTTGTAACGGGACAGTCGGGCACTGAAGCTTTCTTT. Protein: CSVVTGQSGTEAFF.